Sequencing of this T cell receptor (beta chain) was carried out in a study of T cells in pancreatic ductal adenocarcinoma. Findings of the study overall: Blood clonality (about 0.065) did not differ significantly from tumor (about 0.112).

The selected patients with pancreatic ductal adenocarcinoma had surgery but no neoadjuvant therapy. This clone was detected only once. The antigen is undetermined. Only in-frame clones appear in the TCRdb table, and some are missing; sequencing was by immunoSEQ multiplex PCR. The data show roughly 16,000 clones, around nine tenths seen once. V lost 2 bases, J lost 1 base, and 8 bases lay in between. This CDR3 is built from 15 residues. Per the germline V gene, CDR1 is KGHSH and CDR2 is LQKENI. This clonotype was sampled from a human donor with pancreatic ductal adenocarcinoma. Material for sequencing was PBMCs. The chain links TRBV18 to TRBJ2-2; no firm D call. CDR3 sequence (DNA): TGTGCCAGCTCACCATCATCAGGGAACACCGGGGAGCTGTTTTTT. Translating gives CASSPSSGNTGELFF. Based on the CDR3 plus reference TRBV18 and TRBJ2-2, the full variable domain is NAGVMQNPRHLVRRRGQEARLRCSPMKGHSHVYWYRQLPEEGLKFMVYLQKENIIDESGMPKERFSAEFPKEGPSILRIQQVVRGDSAAYFCASSPSSGNTGELFFGEGSRLTVL.